This TCR beta chain derives from a study of post-analysis software for immune sequencing data (dated by TCRdb to 2013 to 2016). As for the study more broadly: Relapsing-remitting, secondary progressive and progressive-relapsing multiple sclerosis were recorded as disease courses, and subtype annotation was lacking for some patients. The patient repertoires were compared against more than 10 previously published healthy control repertoires obtained from donors aged 6 to 25 years. A subset of samples was prepared in parallel using single-end sample barcoding, then pooled and co-amplified after Illumina adapter ligation.

With regard to this clonotype: The specificity of this receptor is unknown. No base qualities exist here, and no much larger clone lies one base off it.

To demonstrate the VDJtools post-analysis software, TCR beta repertoires were profiled from the peripheral blood of about 13 young patients with multiple sclerosis. The multiple sclerosis patients were children and adolescents ranging in age from roughly 6 to 15 years. Libraries were built with PCR. TCRdb shows the sequencer as Illumina HiSeq 2500. To reduce PCR and sequencing biases, unique molecular identifiers were built into the TCR beta cDNA libraries. About 500,000 cDNA molecules were obtained per 1 to 10 million input T cells, so each molecule approximated one T cell. The patient libraries were prepared and sequenced with the same protocol used for the earlier healthy control dataset. Within a given batch, samples were prepared together, multiplexed and sequenced on the same HiSeq lane. As for the original processing: Raw barcoded reads were processed with MIGEC, discarding single-read molecular identifier groups before consensus assembly and CDR3 extraction. VDJtools was used for post-analysis of the clonotype tables, with diversity normalized by down-sampling every dataset to the smallest sample size. Repertoire overlap clustering matched CDR3 amino acid but not nucleotide sequences to correct batch-related cross-sample contamination. TCRdb reprocessed the public reads (quality trimming at Q25 with fastp, clone calling with MiXCR) and kept in-frame beta chains. Each CDR3 protein appears once, grouped with its most common genes and DNA. These V and J calls are TCRdb output, not the study's own analysis. This sample gives roughly 410,000 distinct CDR3 sequences in total; roughly 36% of them show up just once. The ten largest clonotypes hold around an eighth of the sample.

V is pared back by 3 bases and J by 4 bases, with 18 bases lying between the germline termini. As encoded in the germline V gene (reference sequence), CDR1 is SEHNR while CDR2 is FQNEAQ. The CDR3 holds 16 amino acids from the cysteine to the phenylalanine. Just CDR3 DNA is preserved here, 48 bases in frame from base 1. General study outcomes and caveats: Significantly higher frequencies in patients than in controls were found for roughly five TRBV segments, including TRBV5-6, TRBV5-1 and TRBV20-1. Direct clustering with F measure showed strong co-clustering of samples prepared in the same batch, prompting a batch-effect correction. Normalized Chao1 diversity was significantly lower in multiple sclerosis patients than controls, suggesting substantial peripheral T-cell clonal expansion. The control group was slightly older than the multiple sclerosis patient group.

This receptor was obtained from a girl under 18 with multiple sclerosis. This chain joins TRBV7-9 to TRBJ1-2; no D gene call is confident. Material: blood. For the CDR3, the sequence is CASSLGNTQGAYGYTF. The DNA is as follows: TGTGCCAGCAGCTTGGGGAATACACAAGGTGCCTATGGCTACACCTTC. Outside the CDR3, residues come from the reference TRBV7-9 and TRBJ1-2 proteins, so the full variable domain is: DTGVSQNPRHKITKRGQNVTFRCDPISEHNRLYWYRQTLGQGPEFLTYFQNEAQLEKSRLLSDRFSAERPKGSFSTLEIQRTEQGDSAMYLCASSLGNTQGAYGYTFGSGTRLTVV.